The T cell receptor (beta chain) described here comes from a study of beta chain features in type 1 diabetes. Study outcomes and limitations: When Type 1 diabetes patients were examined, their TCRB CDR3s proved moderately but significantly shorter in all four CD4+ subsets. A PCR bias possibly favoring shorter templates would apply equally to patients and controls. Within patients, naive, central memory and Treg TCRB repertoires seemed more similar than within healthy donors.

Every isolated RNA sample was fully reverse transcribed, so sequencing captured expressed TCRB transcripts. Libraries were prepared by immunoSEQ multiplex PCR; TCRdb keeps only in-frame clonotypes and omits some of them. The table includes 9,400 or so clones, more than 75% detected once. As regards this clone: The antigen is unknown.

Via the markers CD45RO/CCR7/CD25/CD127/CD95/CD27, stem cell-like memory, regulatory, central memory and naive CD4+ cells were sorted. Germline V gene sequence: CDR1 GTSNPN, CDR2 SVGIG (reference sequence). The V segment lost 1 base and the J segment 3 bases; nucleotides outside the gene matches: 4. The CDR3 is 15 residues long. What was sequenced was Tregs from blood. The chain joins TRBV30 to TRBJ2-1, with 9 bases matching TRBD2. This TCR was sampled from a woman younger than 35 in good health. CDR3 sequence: CAWSGTSAYYNEQFF. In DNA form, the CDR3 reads TGTGCCTGGAGTGGGACTAGCGCTTACTACAATGAGCAGTTCTTC.